The following is a T cell receptor (beta chain) sequence with its context. The data were produced by immunoSEQ multiplex PCR, yet TCRdb's version contains in-frame clones alone and is incomplete. The table includes under 80,000 clones, around four fifths detected once. This sample is drawn from a study of blood T cell repertoires in COVID-19. The CDR3 consists of 12 residues. V shed 4 bases, J shed 11 bases, and the junction held 4 bases outside the gene matches. Germline CDR1 and CDR2: SEHNR and FQNEAQ (reference sequence). The sequenced sample was peripheral blood. The chain joins TRBV7-9 to TRBJ2-1; 8 nucleotides align to TRBD1. This receptor was obtained from a human donor in a cohort sampled during active COVID-19. The CDR3 DNA follows: TGTGCCAGCAGCTCCGGACAGGGTAAGCAGTTCTTC. It translates to CASSSGQGKQFF.